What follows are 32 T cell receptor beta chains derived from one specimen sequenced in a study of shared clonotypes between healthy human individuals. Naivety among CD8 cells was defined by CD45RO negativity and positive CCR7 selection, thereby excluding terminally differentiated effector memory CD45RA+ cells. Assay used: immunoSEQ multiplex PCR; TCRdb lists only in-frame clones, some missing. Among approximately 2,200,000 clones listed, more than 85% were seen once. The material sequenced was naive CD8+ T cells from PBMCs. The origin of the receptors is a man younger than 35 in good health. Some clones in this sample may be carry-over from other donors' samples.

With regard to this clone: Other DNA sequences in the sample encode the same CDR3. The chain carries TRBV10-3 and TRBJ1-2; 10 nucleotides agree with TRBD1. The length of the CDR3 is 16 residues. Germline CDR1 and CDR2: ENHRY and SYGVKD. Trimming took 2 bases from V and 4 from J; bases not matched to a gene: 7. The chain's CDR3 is CAISEPGTGVAYGYTF. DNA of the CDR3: TGTGCCATCAGTGAGCCTGGGACAGGGGTGGCCTATGGCTACACCTTC.

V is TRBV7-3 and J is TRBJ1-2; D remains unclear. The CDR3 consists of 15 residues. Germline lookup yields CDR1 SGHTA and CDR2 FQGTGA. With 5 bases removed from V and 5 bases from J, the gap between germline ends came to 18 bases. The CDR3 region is CASSPAGGQLYGYTF. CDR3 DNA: TGTGCCAGCAGCCCTGCCGGTGGGCAGCTTTATGGCTACACCTTC. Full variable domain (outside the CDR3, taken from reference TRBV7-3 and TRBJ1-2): GAGVSQTPSNKVTEKGKYVELRCDPISGHTALYWYRQSLGQGPEFLIYFQGTGAADDSGLPNDRFFAVRPEGSVSTLKIQRTERGDSAVYLCASSPAGGQLYGYTFGSGTRLTVV.

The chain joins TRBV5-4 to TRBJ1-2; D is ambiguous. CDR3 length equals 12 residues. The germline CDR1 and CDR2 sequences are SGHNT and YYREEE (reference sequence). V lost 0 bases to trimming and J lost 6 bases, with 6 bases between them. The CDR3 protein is CASSLVADGYTF. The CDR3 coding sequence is TGTGCCAGCAGCTTGGTTGCGGATGGCTACACCTTC.

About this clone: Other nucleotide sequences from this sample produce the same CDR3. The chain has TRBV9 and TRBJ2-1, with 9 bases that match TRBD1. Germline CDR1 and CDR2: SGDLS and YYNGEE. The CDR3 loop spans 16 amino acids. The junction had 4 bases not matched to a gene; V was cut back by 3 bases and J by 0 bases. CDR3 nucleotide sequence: TGTGCCAGCAGCGGAGGACAGGGGAGCTCCTACAATGAGCAGTTCTTC. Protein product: CASSGGQGSSYNEQFF.

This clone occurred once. The CDR3 nucleotides are TGTGCCAGCAGCGCAGGGGGAGGGCCCACTGAAGCTTTCTTT. This translates into CASSAGGGPTEAFF. The chain links TRBV9 to TRBJ1-1; 7 bases map to TRBD1. CDR3 size: 14 residues. Germline V gene data show CDR1 as SGDLS and CDR2 as YYNGEE. With 3 bases clipped from V and 4 bases from J, the junction kept 6 bases outside the gene matches.

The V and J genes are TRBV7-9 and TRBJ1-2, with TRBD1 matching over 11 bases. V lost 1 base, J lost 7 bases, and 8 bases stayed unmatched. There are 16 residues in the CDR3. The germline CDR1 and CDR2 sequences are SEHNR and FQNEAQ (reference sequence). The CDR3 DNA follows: TGTGCCAGCAGCTTAGTGCGGACAGGGGGCAAATTTGGCTACACCTTC. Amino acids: CASSLVRTGGKFGYTF.

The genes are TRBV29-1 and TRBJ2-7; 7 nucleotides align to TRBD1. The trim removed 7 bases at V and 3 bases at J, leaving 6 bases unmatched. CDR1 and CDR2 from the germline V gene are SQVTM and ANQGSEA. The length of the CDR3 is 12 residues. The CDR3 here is CSAQGTYYEQYF. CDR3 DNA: TGCAGCGCACAGGGGACCTACTACGAGCAGTACTTC.

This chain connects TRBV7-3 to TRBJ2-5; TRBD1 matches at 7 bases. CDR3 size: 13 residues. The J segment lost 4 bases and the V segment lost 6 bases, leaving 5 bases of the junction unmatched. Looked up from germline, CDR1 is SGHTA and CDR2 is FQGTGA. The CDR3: CASSRYRGETQYF. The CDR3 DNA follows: TGTGCCAGCAGTCGATACAGGGGAGAGACCCAGTACTTC. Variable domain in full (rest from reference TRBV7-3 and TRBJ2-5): GAGVSQTPSNKVTEKGKYVELRCDPISGHTALYWYRQSLGQGPEFLIYFQGTGAADDSGLPNDRFFAVRPEGSVSTLKIQRTERGDSAVYLCASSRYRGETQYFGPGTRLLVL.

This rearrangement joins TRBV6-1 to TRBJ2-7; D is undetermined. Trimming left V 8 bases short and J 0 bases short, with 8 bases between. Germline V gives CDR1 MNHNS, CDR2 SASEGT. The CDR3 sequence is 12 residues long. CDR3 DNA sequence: TGTGCCAGCCTCACTGGCTCCTACGAGCAGTACTTC. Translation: CASLTGSYEQYF.

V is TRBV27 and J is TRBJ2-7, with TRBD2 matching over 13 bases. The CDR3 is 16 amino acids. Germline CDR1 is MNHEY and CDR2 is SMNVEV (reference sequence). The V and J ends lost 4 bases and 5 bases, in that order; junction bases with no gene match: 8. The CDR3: CASSSEGLAGDDEQYF. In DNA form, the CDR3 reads TGTGCCAGCAGTTCAGAAGGACTAGCGGGAGACGACGAGCAGTACTTC.

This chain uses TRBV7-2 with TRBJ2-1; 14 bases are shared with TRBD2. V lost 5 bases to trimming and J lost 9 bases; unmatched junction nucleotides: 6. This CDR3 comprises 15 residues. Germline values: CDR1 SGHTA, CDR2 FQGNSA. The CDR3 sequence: CASSLGTSGRGEQFF. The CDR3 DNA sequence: TGTGCCAGCAGCCTCGGGACTAGCGGGAGAGGTGAGCAGTTCTTC.

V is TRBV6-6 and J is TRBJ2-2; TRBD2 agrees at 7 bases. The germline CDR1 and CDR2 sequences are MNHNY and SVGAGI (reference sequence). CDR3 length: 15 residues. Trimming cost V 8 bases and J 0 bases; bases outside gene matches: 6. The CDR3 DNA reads TGTGCCAGCGGCTGGGGAGGGGCGAACACCGGGGAGCTGTTTTTT. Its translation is CASGWGGANTGELFF.

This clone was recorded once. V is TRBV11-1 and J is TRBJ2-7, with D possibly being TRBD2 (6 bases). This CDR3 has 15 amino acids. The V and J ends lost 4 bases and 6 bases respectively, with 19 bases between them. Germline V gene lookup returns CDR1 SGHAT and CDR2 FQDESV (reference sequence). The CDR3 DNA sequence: TGTGCCAGCAGCTGGGGCGGTAGCGGCGCATCCGAGCAGTACTTC. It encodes CASSWGGSGASEQYF.

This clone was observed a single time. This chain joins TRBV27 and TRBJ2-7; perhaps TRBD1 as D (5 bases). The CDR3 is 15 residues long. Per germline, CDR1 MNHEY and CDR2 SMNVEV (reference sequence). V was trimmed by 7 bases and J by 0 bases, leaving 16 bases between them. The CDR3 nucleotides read TGTGCCAGCACCTCGACATCCCAGGGCTCCTACGAGCAGTACTTC. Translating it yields CASTSTSQGSYEQYF.

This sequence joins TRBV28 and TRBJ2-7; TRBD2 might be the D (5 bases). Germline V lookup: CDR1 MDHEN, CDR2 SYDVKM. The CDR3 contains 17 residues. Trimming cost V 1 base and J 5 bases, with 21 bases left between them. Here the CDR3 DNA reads TGTGCCAGCAGTTTATTAATAGCGTTAAAGGTCGGGAACGAGCAGTACTTC. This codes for CASSLLIALKVGNEQYF.

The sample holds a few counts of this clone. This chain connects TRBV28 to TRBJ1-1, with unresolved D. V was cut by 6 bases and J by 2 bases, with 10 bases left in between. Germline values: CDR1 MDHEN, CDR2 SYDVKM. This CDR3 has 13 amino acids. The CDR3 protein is CASRLTFNTEAFF. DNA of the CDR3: TGTGCCAGCAGATTGACATTTAACACTGAAGCTTTCTTT.

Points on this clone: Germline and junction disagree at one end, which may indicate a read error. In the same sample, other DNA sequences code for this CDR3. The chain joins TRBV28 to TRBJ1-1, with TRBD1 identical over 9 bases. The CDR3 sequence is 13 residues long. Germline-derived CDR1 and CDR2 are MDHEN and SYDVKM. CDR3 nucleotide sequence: TGTGCCAGCCGCCGGGACAGGGACACTGAGGCTTTCTTT. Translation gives CASRRDRDTEAFF.

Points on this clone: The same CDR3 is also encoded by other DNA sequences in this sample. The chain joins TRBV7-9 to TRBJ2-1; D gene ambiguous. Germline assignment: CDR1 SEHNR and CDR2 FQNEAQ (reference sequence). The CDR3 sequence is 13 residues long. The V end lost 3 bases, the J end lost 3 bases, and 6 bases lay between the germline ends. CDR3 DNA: TGTGCCAGCAGCTTGAAGGGCTACAATGAGCAGTTCTTC. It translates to CASSLKGYNEQFF.

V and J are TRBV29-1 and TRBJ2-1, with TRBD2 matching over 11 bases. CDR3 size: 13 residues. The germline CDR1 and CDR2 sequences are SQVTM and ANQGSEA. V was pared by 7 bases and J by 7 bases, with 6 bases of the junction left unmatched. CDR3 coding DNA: TGCAGCGCCCTTAGCGGGAGGGGTAATGAGCAGTTCTTC. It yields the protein CSALSGRGNEQFF.

CDR3 DNA: TGCGCCAGCAGCTTGTCTCATGAGCAGTTCTTC. It translates to CASSLSHEQFF. The chain combines TRBV5-1 with TRBJ2-1; no clear D gene. Per the germline V gene, CDR1 is SGHRS and CDR2 is YFSETQ. V lost 1 base, J lost 8 bases, and 4 bases lay in between. The CDR3 covers 11 residues.

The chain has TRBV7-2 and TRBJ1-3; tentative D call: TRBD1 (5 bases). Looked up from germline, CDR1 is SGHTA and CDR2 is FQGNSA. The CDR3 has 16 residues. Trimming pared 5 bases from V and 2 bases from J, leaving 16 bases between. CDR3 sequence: CASSLGRGMAGNTIYF. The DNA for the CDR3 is TGTGCCAGCAGCCTGGGGAGGGGAATGGCTGGAAACACCATATATTTT.

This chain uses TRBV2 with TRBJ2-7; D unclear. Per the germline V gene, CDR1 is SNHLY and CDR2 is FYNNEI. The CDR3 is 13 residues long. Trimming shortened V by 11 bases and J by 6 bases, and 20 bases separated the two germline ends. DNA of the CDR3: TGTGCCGGACGACGCGGTGCTCATCCCGAGCAGTACTTC. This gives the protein CAGRRGAHPEQYF. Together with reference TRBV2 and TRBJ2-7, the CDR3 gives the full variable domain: EPEVTQTPSHQVTQMGQEVILRCVPISNHLYFYWYRQILGQKVEFLVSFYNNEISEKSEIFDDQFSVERPDGSNFTLKIRSTKLEDSAMYFCAGRRGAHPEQYFGPGTRLTVT.

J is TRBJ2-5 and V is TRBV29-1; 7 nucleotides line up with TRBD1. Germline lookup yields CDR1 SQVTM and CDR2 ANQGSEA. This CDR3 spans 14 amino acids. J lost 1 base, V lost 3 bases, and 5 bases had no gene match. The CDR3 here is CSVERTGGQETQYF. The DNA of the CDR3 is TGCAGCGTTGAGAGGACAGGTGGCCAAGAGACCCAGTACTTC.

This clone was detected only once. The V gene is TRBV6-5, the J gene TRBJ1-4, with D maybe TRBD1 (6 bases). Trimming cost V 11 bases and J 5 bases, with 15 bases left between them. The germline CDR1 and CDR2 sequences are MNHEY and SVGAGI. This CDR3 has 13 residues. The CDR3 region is CAERGGENEKLFF. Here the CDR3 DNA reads TGTGCCGAGCGCGGGGGCGAGAATGAAAAACTGTTTTTT.

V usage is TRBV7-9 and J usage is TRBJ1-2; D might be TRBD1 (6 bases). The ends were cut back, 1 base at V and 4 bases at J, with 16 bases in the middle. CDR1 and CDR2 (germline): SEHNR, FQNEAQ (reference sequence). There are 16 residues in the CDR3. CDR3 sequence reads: CASSLGGQFPPYGYTF. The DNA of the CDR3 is TGTGCCAGCAGCTTAGGTGGACAGTTCCCACCCTATGGCTACACCTTC.

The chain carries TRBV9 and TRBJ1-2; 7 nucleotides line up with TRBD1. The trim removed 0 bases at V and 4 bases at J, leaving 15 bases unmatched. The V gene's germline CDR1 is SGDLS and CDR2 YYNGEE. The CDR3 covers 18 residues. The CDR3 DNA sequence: TGTGCCAGCAGCGTAGGGACAGGCGTTTCTACAGAGATCTATGGCTACACCTTC. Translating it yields CASSVGTGVSTEIYGYTF.

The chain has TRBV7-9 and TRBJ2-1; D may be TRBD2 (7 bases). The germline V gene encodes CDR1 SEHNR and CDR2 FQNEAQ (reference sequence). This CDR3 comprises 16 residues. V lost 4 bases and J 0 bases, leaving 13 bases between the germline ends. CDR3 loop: CASSSEGGSSYNEQFF. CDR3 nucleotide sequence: TGTGCCAGCAGCTCAGAGGGGGGGAGCTCCTACAATGAGCAGTTCTTC.

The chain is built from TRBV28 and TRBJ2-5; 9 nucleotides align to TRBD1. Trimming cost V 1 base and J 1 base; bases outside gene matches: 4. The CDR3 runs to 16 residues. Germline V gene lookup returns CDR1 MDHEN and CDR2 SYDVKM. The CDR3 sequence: CASSLSTGGFQETQYF. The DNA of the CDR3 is TGTGCCAGCAGTTTATCGACAGGGGGATTCCAAGAGACCCAGTACTTC.

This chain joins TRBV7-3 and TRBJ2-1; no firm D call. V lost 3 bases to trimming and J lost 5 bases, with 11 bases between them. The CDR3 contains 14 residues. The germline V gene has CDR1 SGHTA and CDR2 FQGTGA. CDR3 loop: CASSLLGAHNEQFF. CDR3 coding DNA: TGTGCCAGCAGCTTGCTTGGCGCCCACAATGAGCAGTTCTTC.

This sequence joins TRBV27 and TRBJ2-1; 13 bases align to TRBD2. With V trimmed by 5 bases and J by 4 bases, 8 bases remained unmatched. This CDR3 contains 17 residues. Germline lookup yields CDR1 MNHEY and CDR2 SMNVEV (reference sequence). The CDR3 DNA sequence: TGTGCCAGCAGTCCCGGGACTAGCGGGATGACTTACAATGAGCAGTTCTTC. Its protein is CASSPGTSGMTYNEQFF.

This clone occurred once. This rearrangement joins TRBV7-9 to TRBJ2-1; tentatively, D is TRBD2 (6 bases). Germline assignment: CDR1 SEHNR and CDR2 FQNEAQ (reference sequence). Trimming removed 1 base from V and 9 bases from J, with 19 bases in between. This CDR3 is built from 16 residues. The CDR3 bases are TGTGCCAGCAGCTTAGATTTCTGGCAGGGAGGCGGTGAGCAGTTCTTC. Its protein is CASSLDFWQGGGEQFF.

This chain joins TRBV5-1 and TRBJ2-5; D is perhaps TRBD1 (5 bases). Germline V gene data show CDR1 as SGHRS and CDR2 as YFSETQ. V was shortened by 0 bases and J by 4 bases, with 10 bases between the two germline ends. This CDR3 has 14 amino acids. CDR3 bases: TGCGCCAGCAGCTTGGCAGGGTCGGGAGAGACCCAGTACTTC. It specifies CASSLAGSGETQYF.